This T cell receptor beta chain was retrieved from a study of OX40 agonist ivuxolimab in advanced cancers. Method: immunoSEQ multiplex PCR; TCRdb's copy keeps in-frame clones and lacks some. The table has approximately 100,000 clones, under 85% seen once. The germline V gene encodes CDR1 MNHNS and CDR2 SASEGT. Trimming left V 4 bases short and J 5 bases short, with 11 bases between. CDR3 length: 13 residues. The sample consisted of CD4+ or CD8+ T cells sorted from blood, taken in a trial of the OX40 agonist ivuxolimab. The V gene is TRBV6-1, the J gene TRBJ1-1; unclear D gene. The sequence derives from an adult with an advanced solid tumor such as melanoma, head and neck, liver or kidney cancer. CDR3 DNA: TGTGCCAGCAGTGTCGACTGGAGGACTGAAGCTTTCTTT. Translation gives CASSVDWRTEAFF.